The 22 T cell receptor beta chains given below trace back to one sample, sequenced in a study of monozygotic twins with inflammatory bowel disease. Reanalyzing the 5' RACE reads, TCRdb keeps one entry per CDR3 protein, without DNA. The sample shows 150,000 to 200,000 distinct CDR3 sequences, and approximately 2.5% sits with its ten largest clones. The sequencing sample was made of blood. The receptors originated from a human donor with ulcerative colitis or Crohn's disease, or a healthy co-twin of an affected twin (not recorded which).

The chain links TRBV20-1 to TRBJ2-2; as DNA is missing, the TRBD2 call by TCRdb cannot be tested. Germline CDR1 and CDR2: DFQATT and SNEGSKA (reference sequence). The CDR3 is 16 amino acids. The CDR3 sequence: CSARASGRINTGELFF.

This chain joins TRBV5-1 and TRBJ2-1; there is no DNA to check the TCRdb D call of TRBD2. CDR3 length: 14 residues. From germline, CDR1 is SGHRS and CDR2 YFSETQ. CDR3 amino acids: CASSLGTSNNEQFF.

The chain carries TRBV20-1 and TRBJ1-1; checking the TCRdb D call of TRBD1 is not possible without DNA. The CDR3 runs to 14 residues. Per germline, CDR1 DFQATT and CDR2 SNEGSKA (reference sequence). CDR3 sequence: CSASVLRDRDEAFF.

The chain uses TRBV15 and TRBJ2-2; without DNA, the TCRdb call of TRBD1 cannot be checked. Germline V gene lookup returns CDR1 LNHNV and CDR2 YYDKDF (reference sequence). CDR3 size: 16 residues. CDR3 sequence reads: CATSGIGALNTGELFF.

The J gene is TRBJ1-2, the V gene TRBV6-2 or TRBV6-3; TCRdb returns TRBD1, unconfirmable since there is no DNA. Germline V lookup: CDR1 MNHEY, CDR2 SVGEGT. The CDR3 runs 13 residues. This CDR3 reads CASSFGGDYGYTF.

The V gene is TRBV7-3, the J gene TRBJ2-3. The CDR3 spans 16 residues. CDR1 is SGHTA, CDR2 FQGTGA, per germline. CDR3 sequence reads: CASSLIPTSSADTQYF.

The chain uses TRBV30 and TRBJ2-3; TCRdb reports TRBD2, a call that lacks DNA to check it against. This CDR3 has 16 residues. Germline CDR1 and CDR2: GTSNPN and SVGIG (reference sequence). CDR3 loop: CAWSVRRERSTDTQYF.

The rearrangement links TRBV6-2 or TRBV6-3 to TRBJ2-2; TCRdb's D call of TRBD1 is untestable without DNA. The germline gives CDR1 MNHEY, CDR2 SVGEGT. CDR3 length equals 13 residues. The CDR3 sequence is CASAQENTGELFF.

This chain connects TRBV29-1 to TRBJ1-2; TCRdb proposes TRBD1, but this gene call is untestable without DNA. The CDR3 has 12 residues. The germline gives CDR1 SQVTM, CDR2 ANQGSEA. The chain's CDR3 is CSGGQENYSYTF.

This chain links TRBV4-2 with TRBJ2-5; the D gene TCRdb calls, TRBD2, cannot be checked with no DNA. CDR1 is LGHNA and CDR2 is YNFKEQ in the germline V gene. The CDR3 is 14 residues long. CDR3 protein: CASSSSGGGETQYF.

This chain uses TRBV19 with TRBJ2-1; absent DNA, TCRdb's TRBD2 call cannot be checked. Germline V CDR1 and CDR2: LNHDA, SQIVND (reference sequence). This CDR3 has 15 amino acids. The CDR3 loop is CASSALGRDSSEQFF.

The V call is TRBV24-1, the J call TRBJ2-3; TCRdb indicates TRBD2, and absent DNA this call remains unverified. The CDR3 length is 16 residues. Germline V gives CDR1 KGHDR, CDR2 SFDVKD. The CDR3 sequence is CATSDSSGANTDTQYF.

The chain's CDR3 is CASSRSRVSSNEKLFF. The chain is built from TRBV6-1 and TRBJ1-4. Germline values: CDR1 MNHNS, CDR2 SASEGT. The CDR3 spans 16 residues.

The chain carries TRBV29-1 and TRBJ2-5; TCRdb's D call of TRBD1 is untestable without DNA. The CDR3 covers 12 residues. Germline-derived CDR1 and CDR2 are SQVTM and ANQGSEA. The CDR3 sequence: CSAGTAQETQYF.

V gene TRBV28 combines with J gene TRBJ1-2. The germline V gene encodes CDR1 MDHEN and CDR2 SYDVKM. The CDR3 totals 12 residues. The CDR3 reads CASSPSARGYTF.

The chain joins TRBV12-3 or TRBV12-4 to TRBJ1-5; TCRdb indicates TRBD1, and absent DNA this call remains unverified. The CDR3 totals 16 residues. CDR3 sequence reads: CASSRTELGPNQPQHF.

CDR3 region: CSVLTRGWSGGYTF. The rearrangement uses TRBV29-1 and TRBJ1-2; TCRdb reports TRBD1, a call that lacks DNA to check it against. Germline V gives CDR1 SQVTM, CDR2 ANQGSEA. There are 14 residues in the CDR3.

The chain joins TRBV9 to TRBJ2-1. The V gene's germline CDR1 is SGDLS and CDR2 YYNGEE. The CDR3 loop spans 12 amino acids. CDR3: CASSVDYNEQFF.

The V gene is TRBV29-1, the J gene TRBJ2-7; TCRdb lists TRBD1, though no DNA is available to test this call. The CDR3 has 11 residues. Germline CDR1 and CDR2: SQVTM and ANQGSEA. The CDR3 is CSVGLSYEQYF.

The rearrangement joins TRBV19 to TRBJ2-7; TCRdb selects TRBD2, and the lack of DNA leaves this call unchecked. Germline CDR1 and CDR2: LNHDA and SQIVND (reference sequence). The CDR3 is made up of 13 amino acids. CDR3 residues: CASSIRALYEQYF.

The rearrangement joins TRBV6-2 or TRBV6-3 to TRBJ2-2; as DNA is missing, the TRBD1 call by TCRdb cannot be tested. The CDR3 length is 15 residues. Germline lookup yields CDR1 MNHEY and CDR2 SVGEGT. CDR3: CASSYRLGDTGELFF.

The V and J genes are TRBV7-3 and TRBJ2-1; TCRdb's D gene call, TRBD1, goes unchecked for lack of DNA. The germline V gene encodes CDR1 SGHTA and CDR2 FQGTGA. The CDR3 covers 14 residues. The CDR3: CASSLTLDSHEQFF.